The following is a T cell receptor (beta chain) sequence with its context. Its antigen is not known. The sample comes from a study of somatic mutations in cytotoxic T cells in rheumatoid arthritis. General study findings and limits: Nobody knew which antigens the expanded CD8+ clones targeted. Nothing was done to adjust for multiple comparisons when TRBV07 showed up slightly less in rheumatoid arthritis patients.

This CDR3 is 16 amino acids long. The V segment lost 8 bases and the J segment 4 bases; nucleotides outside the gene matches: 9. CDR1 is MNHEY, CDR2 SMNVEV, per germline (reference sequence). Clones were read by immunoSEQ multiplex PCR, and TCRdb kept only the in-frame ones, dropping some. The table includes 9,900 or so clones, roughly 80% detected once. Positive selection using magnetic beads isolated the CD4+ and CD8+ cells (purity was checked by flow cytometry). This rearrangement joins TRBV27 to TRBJ2-6; 9 bases fit TRBD1. What was sequenced was CD8+ T cells sorted from blood. This sequence was found in an adult with rheumatoid arthritis. The CDR3 nucleotides are TGTGCCAGCTATGCGAACAGGGGGCTCGGGGCCAACGTCCTGACTTTC. It translates to CASYANRGLGANVLTF.